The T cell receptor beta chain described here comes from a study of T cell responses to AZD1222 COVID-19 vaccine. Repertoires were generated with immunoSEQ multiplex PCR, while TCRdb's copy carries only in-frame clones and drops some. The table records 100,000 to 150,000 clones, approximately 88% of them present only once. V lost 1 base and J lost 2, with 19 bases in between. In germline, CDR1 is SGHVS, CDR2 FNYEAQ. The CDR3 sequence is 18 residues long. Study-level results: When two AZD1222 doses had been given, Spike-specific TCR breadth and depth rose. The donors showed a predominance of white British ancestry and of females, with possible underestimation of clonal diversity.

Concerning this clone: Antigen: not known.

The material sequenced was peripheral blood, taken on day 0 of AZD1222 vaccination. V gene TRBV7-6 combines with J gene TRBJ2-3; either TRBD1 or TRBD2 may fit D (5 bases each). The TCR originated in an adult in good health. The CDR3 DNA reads TGTGCCAGCAGCTTAGGGGTATGGGACCGAGATAACACAGATACGCAGTATTTT. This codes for CASSLGVWDRDNTDTQYF.